The sample holds one count of the clone carrying this T cell receptor (beta chain). The antigen is not known. The CDR3 totals 16 residues. The germline V gene encodes CDR1 SGHRS and CDR2 YFSETQ. V dropped 0 bases and J dropped 2 bases, with 15 bases sitting between them. The sample is drawn from a study of blood T cells in healthy people across ages. Study overall: Template switching captured about one barcoded beta molecule per two T cells.

Next came a second PCR, run for roughly 6 to 11 cycles, which used a sample-barcoded 5' primer along with a J-beta primer mix. Tags on each cDNA molecule came from a template-switch adaptor with 12 random nucleotides. TCRdb re-called the 5' RACE reads through MiXCR, storing one row per CDR3 protein. The repertoire holds 1.5 million to 2 million distinct CDR3 sequences, around 35% seen once, with around 10% in the top ten. Study conclusions and caveats: Comparison with aged donors showed that long-lived donors had more naive CD4+ cells and higher diversity. Diversity estimates drawn from one million T cells were deemed underestimates.

J is TRBJ2-7 and V is TRBV5-1; D perhaps matches TRBD2 (6 bases). Input material: blood. The sequence came from a woman in her thirties in good health. The CDR3 sequence is CASSLGATGVPYEQYF. CDR3 sequence (DNA): TGCGCCAGCAGCTTGGGCGCCACGGGGGTGCCCTACGAGCAGTACTTC.